This T cell receptor (beta chain) was identified in a study of blood T cell repertoires in COVID-19. About the research overall: The United States, Italy and Spain were the sources of the acute and convalescent COVID-19 samples. From T cells, B-cell-depleted T cells, or PBMCs came the material, which was cDNA or gDNA.

Patients of the Seattle cohort, enrolled during active infection, were followed longitudinally. This CDR3 has 16 amino acids. Germline V gene lookup returns CDR1 SEHNR and CDR2 FQNEAQ (reference sequence). V gave up 1 base and J gave up 4 bases, with 15 bases separating them. Using immunoSEQ multiplex PCR, the repertoire was profiled, and TCRdb retains in-frame clones only, with some absent. Of 200,000 to 300,000 clones listed, about 82% are singletons. The source material was peripheral blood. This receptor was obtained from a woman of 80 years or more with COVID-19, enrolled during active disease. This rearrangement joins TRBV7-9 to TRBJ2-3; D is unclear. This CDR3 reads CASSLVLAFRSDTQYF. The CDR3 DNA sequence: TGTGCCAGCAGCTTAGTTTTAGCATTCAGATCAGATACGCAGTATTTT.